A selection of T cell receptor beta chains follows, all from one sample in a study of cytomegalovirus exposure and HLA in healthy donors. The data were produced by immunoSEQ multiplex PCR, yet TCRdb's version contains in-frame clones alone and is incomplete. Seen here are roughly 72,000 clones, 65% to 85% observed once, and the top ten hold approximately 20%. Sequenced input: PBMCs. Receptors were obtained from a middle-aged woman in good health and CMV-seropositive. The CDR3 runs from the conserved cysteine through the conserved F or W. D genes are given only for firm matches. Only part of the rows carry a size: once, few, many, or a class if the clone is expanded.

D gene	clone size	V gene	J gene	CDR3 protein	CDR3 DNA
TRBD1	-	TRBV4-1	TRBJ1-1	CASSPSSQTGTGWDTEAFF	TGCGCCAGCAGCCCTTCCTCGCAGACCGGGACAGGGTGGGACACTGAAGCTTTCTTT
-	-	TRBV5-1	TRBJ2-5	CASSLLQGRQETQYF	TGCGCCAGCAGCTTGCTTCAGGGTCGTCAGGAGACCCAGTACTTC
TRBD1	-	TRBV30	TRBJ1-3	CAWSFRQGSGNTIYF	TGTGCCTGGAGTTTTAGACAGGGCTCTGGAAACACCATATATTTT
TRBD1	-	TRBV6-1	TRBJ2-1	CASSGRTGTRWNEQFF	TGTGCCAGCAGTGGGAGGACAGGGACACGTTGGAATGAGCAGTTCTTC
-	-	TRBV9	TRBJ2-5	CASSVAGGLTGQETQYF	TGTGCCAGCAGCGTAGCGGGTGGGTTAACGGGGCAAGAGACCCAGTACTTC
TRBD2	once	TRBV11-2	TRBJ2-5	CASSPSGGGTQYF	TGTGCCAGCAGCCCTAGCGGGGGAGGGACCCAGTACTTC
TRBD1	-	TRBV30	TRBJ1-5	CAWSVDRGNQPQHF	TGTGCCTGGAGTGTAGACAGGGGCAATCAGCCCCAGCATTTT
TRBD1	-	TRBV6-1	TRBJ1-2	CASKGQGAGGYTF	TGTGCCAGCAAAGGACAGGGGGCCGGTGGCTACACCTTC
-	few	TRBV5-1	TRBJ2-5	CASSFWGVPHRETQYF	TGCGCCAGCAGCTTCTGGGGGGTACCCCACAGAGAGACCCAGTACTTC
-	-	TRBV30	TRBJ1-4	CAWSSGGSNEKLFF	TGTGCCTGGAGTAGCGGAGGGTCTAATGAAAAACTGTTTTTT
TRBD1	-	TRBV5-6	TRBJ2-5	CASKTGGDRGYQETQYF	TGTGCCAGCAAGACTGGTGGAGACAGGGGATACCAAGAGACCCAGTACTTC
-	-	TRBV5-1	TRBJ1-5	CASSLGTDQPQHF	TGCGCCAGCAGCTTGGGGACAGATCAGCCCCAGCATTTT
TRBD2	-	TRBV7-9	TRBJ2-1	CASSPSGTSGRANVVEQFF	TGTGCCAGCAGCCCTTCCGGGACTAGCGGGAGAGCTAATGTAGTAGAGCAGTTCTTC
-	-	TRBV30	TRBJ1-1	CAWSPPPGWSTTNTEAFF	TGTGCCTGGAGTCCGCCACCGGGATGGTCAACTACTAACACTGAAGCTTTCTTT
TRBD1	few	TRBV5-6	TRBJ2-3	CASSSTGDTQYF	TGTGCCAGCAGCTCGACAGGGGATACGCAGTATTTT
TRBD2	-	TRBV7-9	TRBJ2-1	CASTGTSGRPSSYNEQFF	TGTGCCAGCACAGGGACTAGCGGGAGGCCGAGCTCCTACAATGAGCAGTTCTTC
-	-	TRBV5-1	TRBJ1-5	CASSLTGQSNQPQHF	TGCGCCAGCAGCTTGACAGGACAGAGCAATCAGCCCCAGCATTTT
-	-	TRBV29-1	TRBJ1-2	CSFTGGGLQGYTF	TGCAGCTTTACTGGGGGGGGACTTCAGGGCTACACCTTC
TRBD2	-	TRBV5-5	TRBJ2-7	CASSFGLAGVAYEQYF	TGTGCCAGCAGCTTTGGACTAGCGGGAGTTGCCTACGAGCAGTACTTC
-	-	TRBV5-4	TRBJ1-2	CASSSPTLGGNYGYTF	TGTGCCAGCAGCTCGCCCACCCTGGGAGGGAACTATGGCTACACCTTC
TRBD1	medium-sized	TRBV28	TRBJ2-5	CASSLEQGAGETQYF	TGTGCCAGCAGTTTAGAGCAGGGGGCAGGGGAGACCCAGTACTTC
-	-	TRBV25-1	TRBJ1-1	CASSDSTEAFF	TGTGCCAGCAGTGATAGCACTGAAGCTTTCTTT
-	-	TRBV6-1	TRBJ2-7	CASSGSGFLSYEQYF	TGTGCCAGCAGTGGAAGCGGGTTCCTATCCTACGAGCAGTACTTC
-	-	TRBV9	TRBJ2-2	CASSVGVTGELFF	TGTGCCAGCAGCGTAGGAGTTACCGGGGAGCTGTTTTTT
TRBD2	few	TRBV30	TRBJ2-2	CAWSTAGEETGELFF	TGTGCCTGGAGCACAGCGGGAGAGGAGACCGGGGAGCTGTTTTTT
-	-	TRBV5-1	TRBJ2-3	CASSLAGGPDTQYF	TGCGCCAGCAGCTTGGCTGGAGGGCCAGATACGCAGTATTTT
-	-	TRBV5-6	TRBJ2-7	CASSFRASGSYEQYF	TGTGCCAGCAGCTTCAGGGCGTCGGGTTCCTACGAGCAGTACTTC
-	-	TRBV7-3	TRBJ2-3	CASSLGAVGLAHAPGGDTQYF	TGTGCCAGCAGCTTAGGTGCCGTGGGGCTAGCCCACGCCCCCGGGGGAGATACGCAGTATTTT
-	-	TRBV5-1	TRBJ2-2	CASSFRGGGDYTGELFF	TGCGCCAGCAGCTTCCGAGGGGGAGGGGATTACACCGGGGAGCTGTTTTTT
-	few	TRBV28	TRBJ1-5	CASSFGIRGRNQPQHF	TGTGCCAGCAGTTTTGGGATCCGGGGAAGAAATCAGCCCCAGCATTTT
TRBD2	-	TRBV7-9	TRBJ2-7	CASSPGTSYEQYF	TGTGCCAGCAGCCCTGGGACTAGCTACGAGCAGTACTTC
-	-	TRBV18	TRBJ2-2	CASSPPGQATGELFF	TGTGCCAGCTCACCACCGGGACAAGCCACCGGGGAGCTGTTTTTT
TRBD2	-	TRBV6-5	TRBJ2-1	CASSGRRGTNNEQFF	TGTGCCAGCAGTGGCCGTCGGGGGACTAACAATGAGCAGTTCTTC
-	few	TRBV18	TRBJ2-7	CASSSTGGEHF	TGTGCCAGCTCCTCAACAGGTGGTGAGCACTTC
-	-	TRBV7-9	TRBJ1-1	CASSPPTGGTEAFF	TGTGCCAGCAGCCCACCCACGGGAGGCACTGAAGCTTTCTTT
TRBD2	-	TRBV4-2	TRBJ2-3	CASSQVASGTGDTQYF	TGTGCCAGCAGCCAAGTGGCTAGCGGGACGGGAGATACGCAGTATTTT
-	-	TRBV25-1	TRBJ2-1	CASRAGYEQFF	TGTGCCAGCAGGGCAGGGTATGAGCAGTTCTTC
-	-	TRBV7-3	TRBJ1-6	CASSFARDSPLHF	TGTGCCAGCAGCTTCGCGAGGGATTCACCCCTCCACTTT
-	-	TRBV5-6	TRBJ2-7	CASSLVTAYEQYF	TGTGCCAGCAGCTTGGTGACAGCCTACGAGCAGTACTTC
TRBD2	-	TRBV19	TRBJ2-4	CASSTGTSGGLAKNIQYF	TGTGCCAGTAGTACGGGGACTAGCGGGGGTCTAGCCAAAAACATTCAGTACTTC
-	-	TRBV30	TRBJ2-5	CASYAGAETQYF	TGTGCCTCCTACGCGGGGGCAGAGACCCAGTACTTC
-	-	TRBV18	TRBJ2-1	CASSPVEGNEQFF	TGTGCCAGCTCACCGGTCGAGGGTAATGAGCAGTTCTTC